A single sample is the source of the 7 T cell receptor beta chains below, sequenced in a study of blood T cell repertoires in COVID-19. Sequenced by immunoSEQ multiplex PCR; TCRdb stores in-frame clones only, minus some. Seen here are 200,000 to 300,000 clones, roughly 90% observed once, and the top ten hold less than 8%. Input material: peripheral blood. The receptors were sampled from a man aged 60-69 years with acute or convalescent COVID-19.

The chain employs TRBV3-1 (or the pseudogene TRBV3-2) and TRBJ2-2; D gene ambiguous. The germline gives CDR1 LGHDT, CDR2 YNNKEL (reference sequence). The ends were cut back, 4 bases at V and 4 bases at J, with 7 bases in the middle. CDR3 length equals 13 residues. The CDR3 bases are TGTGCCAGCAGCCTTACAAGCACCGGGGAGCTGTTTTTT. Translating it yields CASSLTSTGELFF.

The rearrangement joins TRBV10-3 to TRBJ2-7; perhaps TRBD2 as D (6 bases). Trimming stripped 0 bases from V and 7 bases from J, with 16 bases between. This CDR3 has 15 amino acids. Germline loops: CDR1 ENHRY, CDR2 SYGVKD. CDR3 protein: CAISESPGVVWEQYF. CDR3 sequence (DNA): TGTGCCATCAGTGAGTCCCCGGGAGTCGTTTGGGAGCAGTACTTC.

CDR3 in DNA: TGTGCCAGCAGCCCTTTGAGGGATTTACGGGGTTCACCCCTCCACTTT. It codes for CASSPLRDLRGSPLHF. This chain joins TRBV6-2 or TRBV6-3 and TRBJ1-6; unclear D gene. Between the trimmed V and J ends, which lost 6 bases and 9 bases, there was a span of 21 bases. The CDR3 loop spans 16 amino acids. Germline V gives CDR1 MNHEY, CDR2 SVGEGT.

The chain is built from TRBV4-1 and TRBJ2-3, with D perhaps TRBD2 (5 bases). The germline V gene has CDR1 MGHRA and CDR2 YSYEKL. Trimming left V 1 base short and J 3 bases short, with 17 bases between. CDR3 size: 17 residues. CDR3 in amino acids: CASSQGLGVGWTDTQYF. The CDR3 nucleotides are TGCGCCAGCAGCCAAGGTCTCGGGGTTGGTTGGACAGATACGCAGTATTTT.

The chain uses TRBV9 and TRBJ2-3; 11 bases agree with TRBD2. The V gene's germline CDR1 is SGDLS and CDR2 YYNGEE. The CDR3 length is 20 residues. The V segment lost 1 base and the J segment 0 bases; nucleotides outside the gene matches: 13. CDR3 protein: CASSVSTGTSGPLSTDTQYF. The CDR3 region has the DNA TGTGCCAGCAGCGTAAGTACCGGGACTAGCGGACCATTAAGCACAGATACGCAGTATTTT.

The chain uses TRBV30 and TRBJ1-2; TRBD1 might be the D (5 bases). CDR1 GTSNPN and CDR2 SVGIG come from the germline V gene (reference sequence). Trimming stripped 1 base from V and 2 bases from J, with 8 bases between. This CDR3 has 13 amino acids. The CDR3 DNA follows: TGTGCCTGGAGTGGAAACAGGAACTATGGCTACACCTTC. It yields the protein CAWSGNRNYGYTF.

J is TRBJ2-5 and V is TRBV5-1; 12 bases are a match to TRBD2. V was clipped by 0 bases and J by 2 bases; unmatched bases: 8. The CDR3 is made up of 18 amino acids. In germline, CDR1 is SGHRS, CDR2 YFSETQ. The CDR3 region is CASSLGLAGGREQETQYF. The DNA of the CDR3 is TGCGCCAGCAGCTTGGGGCTAGCGGGAGGGCGGGAACAAGAGACCCAGTACTTC.